This T cell receptor beta chain was recovered during a study of identical twins (dated by TCRdb to between 2015 and 2016). Study-level background: The study deep-sequenced TCR alpha and beta repertoires from monozygotic twins, unrelated adults of various ages and cord blood to test whether fetal clonotypes persist. To rule out contamination, replicate twin experiments were performed at different times with different library preparation protocols.

The CDR1 and CDR2 encoded by the germline V gene (reference sequence) are MNHEY and SMNVEV. There are 13 amino acids in the CDR3, from cysteine to phenylalanine inclusive. Of all the DNA, just the CDR3 is kept, 39 bases in frame from base 1. V ends up 6 bases short and J 5 bases short, with an unmatched junction base count of 6. The library was built by means of 5' RACE. Sequencing was performed on an Illumina HiSeq 2000. Template switching added a universal primer binding site, and the final cDNA carried a unique molecular identifier that allowed TCR cDNA molecules to be counted accurately. Specific primers in the conserved constant-segment region were used to synthesize first-strand cDNA for the TCR alpha and beta chains. To control for contamination, every cDNA library was double barcoded, receiving both a SMART-Mk sample barcode and Illumina barcodes. TruSeq adapter sequences along with Illumina sample barcodes were introduced in two successive PCR steps. TCR alpha and beta cDNA libraries were sequenced on the Illumina HiSeq platform with custom primers. Per the original workflow: MiGEC processed the raw reads to extract unique molecular identifiers, while MiXCR was used to determine the CDR3 positions. For each individual, recombination models were inferred using an EM algorithm with the repgenHMM and IGoR tools. Shared clonotypes were analyzed with the tcR package in R, and sharing was normalized by the product of cloneset sizes. To study raw recombination free of thymic and clonal selection effects, out-of-frame nonproductive sequences were analyzed. The raw public reads went through TCRdb reprocessing: fastp at Q25, MiXCR clone calling, in-frame beta chains kept. Each record represents a unique CDR3 protein, reported with the most common genes and DNA among its rows. These V and J calls originate from TCRdb's pipeline instead of the authors' own analysis. Recorded for this sample are about 920,000 distinct CDR3 sequences; approximately 13% of them occurred a single time. The ten largest clones capture about 1.6% of the sample.

On this clonotype itself: What this receptor recognizes is not known. No much larger clone is present one base from it, and per-base qualities are unavailable.

Every donor in the study was a healthy Caucasian. Three pairs of female monozygotic twins, all aged about 18 to 29 years, were included in the twin cohort. RNA for TCR libraries was isolated from peripheral blood mononuclear cells. The paper's findings and limits, for the study overall: Zero-insertion analyses could be partly confounded by invariant T cells such as MAIT and iNKT, though diverse VJ usage argued against such confounding for most clonotypes. Compared with coincidental sharing between unrelated individuals, out-of-frame TCR alpha sequences shared between twins showed an excess of sequences with low generation probability. Recombination models systematically underestimated out-of-frame TCR alpha sharing in monozygotic twins but agreed with sharing between unrelated individuals. In beta out-of-frame sequences, excess twin sharing was weaker, because having fewer shared sequences lowered the signal-to-noise ratio. Fewer insertions were carried by abundant cord blood beta clonotypes, a similar but weaker trend appeared in young adult naive repertoires, and no such trend appeared in memory repertoires. Because the same donors could not be followed over many years, conclusions were based on cross-sectional statistical analysis.

The same sample was also used in a study of yellow fever vaccine responses in identical twins. Reported in the second study: According to the authors, in identical twins the way T cells responded to vaccination appeared partly convergent and partly personalized. Focusing on identical twins, the study followed the T cell clones that responded to the vaccine, and did so with precision.

This receptor chain uses TRBV27 and TRBJ2-7, and TRBD1 aligns with 8 junction nucleotides. This clonotype was sampled from a woman under 30 in good health. Source material: PBMCs. CDR3 region: CASRGQGRNEQYF. The sequence in DNA is TGTGCCAGCAGAGGACAGGGAAGGAACGAGCAGTACTTC.